This is a list of T cell receptor beta chains from one sample in a study of blood T cell repertoires in COVID-19. Some clones are missing from TCRdb's copy, which holds only in-frame ones; the method was immunoSEQ multiplex PCR. The sample shows fewer than 120,000 clones, 76% of them seen only once. The material sequenced was peripheral blood. The receptors come from a woman older than 75 with acute or convalescent COVID-19. The CDR3 runs from the conserved cysteine through the conserved F or W. D genes are given only for firm matches. Only part of the rows carry a size: once, few, many, or a class if the clone is expanded.

CAWMGRESQGQETQYF | TGTGCCTGGATGGGGCGGGAGAGTCAGGGCCAAGAGACCCAGTACTTC | 16 | TRBJ2-5 | TRBD2 | TRBV30 | -
CASSSVSGEETQYF | TGTGCCAGTAGTTCGGTTTCGGGGGAAGAGACCCAGTACTTC | 14 | TRBJ2-5 | - | TRBV19 | -
CASSARLADTQYF | TGTGCCAGCAGCGCCCGACTAGCCGATACGCAGTATTTT | 13 | TRBJ2-3 | TRBD2 | TRBV14 | -
CASSIRQGSQYF | TGTGCCAGCAGTATCAGACAGGGGTCGCAGTATTTT | 12 | TRBJ2-3 | TRBD1 | TRBV6-6 | -
CASSKGDRTYEQYF | TGTGCCAGCAGCAAAGGCGACAGAACATACGAGCAGTACTTC | 14 | TRBJ2-7 | - | TRBV21-1 | -
CASGAGGYSNQPQHF | TGTGCCAGTGGGGCGGGGGGGTACAGCAATCAGCCCCAGCATTTT | 15 | TRBJ1-5 | - | TRBV28 | -
CASSVSPRVQPQHF | TGTGCCAGCAGCGTTAGTCCCAGGGTACAGCCCCAGCATTTT | 14 | TRBJ1-5 | - | TRBV21-1 | -
CAVQGLRYEQYF | TGTGCCGTCCAGGGACTCCGCTACGAGCAGTACTTC | 12 | TRBJ2-7 | - | TRBV30 | -
CASSSISLGGSSTDTQYF | TGTGCCAGCAGCTCCATCTCCCTCGGGGGAAGCTCCACAGATACGCAGTATTTT | 18 | TRBJ2-3 | - | TRBV5-5 | -
CASSPAGRTEAFF | TGTGCCAGCAGCCCAGCGGGCAGAACTGAAGCTTTCTTT | 13 | TRBJ1-1 | - | TRBV7-9 | -
CASRPGQAGQPQHF | TGTGCCAGCAGACCAGGACAGGCGGGACAGCCCCAGCATTTT | 14 | TRBJ1-5 | TRBD1 | TRBV6-5 | few